This T cell receptor beta chain was sequenced for a study of Graves' ophthalmopathy and Graves' hyperthyroidism. Study context: The authors collected peripheral blood at initial diagnosis, before any treatment.

Overall study findings and caveats: Ophthalmopathy cases were distinguished from stable hyperthyroidism by a 13-signature model, reaching 87.88% sensitivity and approximately 83% specificity. Blood was where most expanded thyroid clonotypes above 0.001 frequency also turned up.

The CDR3 is made up of 15 amino acids. Germline values: CDR1 SGDLS, CDR2 YYNGEE. Trimming took off 0 bases at V and 5 bases at J, with 14 bases between the two ends. This clonotype was picked up many times. Its target is not known. TCR beta CDR3 regions were amplified from RNA transcripts. RT-PCR in the first round used HTBI primers; a second-round multiplex PCR followed. Each CDR3 protein gets one entry after TCRdb re-called the multiplex PCR reads with MiXCR. The sample comprises approximately 480,000 distinct CDR3 sequences, 13% to 15% of which are singletons, and more than 8.5% rests with the top ten.

The sequence was collected from a woman aged 25 to 45 with Graves' ophthalmopathy. The rearrangement joins TRBV9 to TRBJ2-5; tentative D call: TRBD2 (6 bases). Sequencing used blood. The CDR3 nucleotides read TGTGCCAGCAGCGTAGAGGGGCGGGACTGGGAGACCCAGTACTTC. Its protein product is CASSVEGRDWETQYF.